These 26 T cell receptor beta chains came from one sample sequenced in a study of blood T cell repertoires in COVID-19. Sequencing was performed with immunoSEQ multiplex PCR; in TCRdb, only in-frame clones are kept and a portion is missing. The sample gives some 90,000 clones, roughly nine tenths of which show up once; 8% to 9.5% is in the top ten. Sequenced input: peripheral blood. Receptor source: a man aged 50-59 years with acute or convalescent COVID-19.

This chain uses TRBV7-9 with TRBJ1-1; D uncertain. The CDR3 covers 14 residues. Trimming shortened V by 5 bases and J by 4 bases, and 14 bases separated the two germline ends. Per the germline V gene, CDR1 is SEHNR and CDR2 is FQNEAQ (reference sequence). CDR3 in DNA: TGTGCCAGCAGCGGAGGGTTCTTGGGCACTGAAGCTTTCTTT. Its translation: CASSGGFLGTEAFF.

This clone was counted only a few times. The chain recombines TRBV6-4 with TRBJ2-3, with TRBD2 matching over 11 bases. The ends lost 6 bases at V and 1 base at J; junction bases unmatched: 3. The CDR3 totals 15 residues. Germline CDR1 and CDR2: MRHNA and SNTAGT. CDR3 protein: CASSVLAGGTDTQYF. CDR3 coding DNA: TGTGCCAGCAGCGTACTAGCGGGGGGCACAGATACGCAGTATTTT.

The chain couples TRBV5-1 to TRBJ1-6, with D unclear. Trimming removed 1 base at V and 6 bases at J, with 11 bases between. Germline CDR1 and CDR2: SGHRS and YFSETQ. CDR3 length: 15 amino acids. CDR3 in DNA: TGCGCCAGCAGCTTGACCGACACCTTTAATTCACCCCTCCACTTT. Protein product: CASSLTDTFNSPLHF.

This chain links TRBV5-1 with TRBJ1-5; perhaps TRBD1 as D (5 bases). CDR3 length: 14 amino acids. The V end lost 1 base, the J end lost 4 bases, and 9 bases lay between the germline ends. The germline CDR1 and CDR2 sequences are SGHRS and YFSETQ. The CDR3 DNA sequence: TGCGCCAGCAGCTTGCTAGGGGAAAATCAGCCCCAGCATTTT. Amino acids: CASSLLGENQPQHF.

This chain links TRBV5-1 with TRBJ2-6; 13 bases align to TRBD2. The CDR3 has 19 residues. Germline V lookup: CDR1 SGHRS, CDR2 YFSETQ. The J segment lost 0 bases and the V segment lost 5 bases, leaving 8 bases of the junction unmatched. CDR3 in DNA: TGCGCCAGCAGACCGACTAGCGGGGGGCCGAGCTCTGGGGCCAACGTCCTGACTTTC. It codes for CASRPTSGGPSSGANVLTF.

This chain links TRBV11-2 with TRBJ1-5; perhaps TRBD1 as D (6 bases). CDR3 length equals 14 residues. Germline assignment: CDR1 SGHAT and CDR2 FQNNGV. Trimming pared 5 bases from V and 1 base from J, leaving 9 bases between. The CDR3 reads CASSRTESNQPQHF. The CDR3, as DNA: TGTGCCAGCAGCAGGACAGAGAGCAATCAGCCCCAGCATTTT.

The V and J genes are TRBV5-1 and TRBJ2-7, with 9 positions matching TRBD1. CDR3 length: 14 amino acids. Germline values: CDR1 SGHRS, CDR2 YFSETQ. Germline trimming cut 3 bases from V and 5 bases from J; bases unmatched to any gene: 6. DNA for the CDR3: TGCGCCAGCAGCTCGCGACAGGGGGGAGACGAGCAGTACTTC. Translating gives CASSSRQGGDEQYF.

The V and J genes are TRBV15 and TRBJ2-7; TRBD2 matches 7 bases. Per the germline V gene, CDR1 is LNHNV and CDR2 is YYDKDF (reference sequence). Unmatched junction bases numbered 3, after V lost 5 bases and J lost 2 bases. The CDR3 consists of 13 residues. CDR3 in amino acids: CATSPGGTYEQYV. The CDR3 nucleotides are TGTGCCACCAGCCCCGGGGGGACCTACGAGCAGTACGTC.

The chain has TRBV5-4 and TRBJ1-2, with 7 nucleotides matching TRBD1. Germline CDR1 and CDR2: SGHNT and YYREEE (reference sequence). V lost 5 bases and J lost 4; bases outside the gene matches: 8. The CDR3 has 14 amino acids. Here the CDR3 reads CASRGQSSSYGYTF. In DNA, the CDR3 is TGTGCCAGCAGGGGACAGTCCTCAAGCTATGGCTACACCTTC.

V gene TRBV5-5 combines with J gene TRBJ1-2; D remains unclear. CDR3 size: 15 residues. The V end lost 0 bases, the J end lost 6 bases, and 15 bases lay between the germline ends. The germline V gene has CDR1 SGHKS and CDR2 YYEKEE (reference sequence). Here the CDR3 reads CASSLAWLMRDGYTF. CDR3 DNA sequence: TGTGCCAGCAGCTTGGCTTGGTTGATGAGGGATGGCTACACCTTC.

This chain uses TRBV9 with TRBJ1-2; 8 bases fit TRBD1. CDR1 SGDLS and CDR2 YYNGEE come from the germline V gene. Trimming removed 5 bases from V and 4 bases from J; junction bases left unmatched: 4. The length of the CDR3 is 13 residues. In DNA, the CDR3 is TGTGCCAGCAGTCAGGGGGCGATCTATGGCTACACCTTC. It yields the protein CASSQGAIYGYTF.

CDR3 DNA sequence: TGCGCCAGCAGGCAAGCAGGGGCTCTGGTCTCTGGGGCCAACGTCCTGACTTTC. Amino acids: CASRQAGALVSGANVLTF. This chain uses TRBV5-1 with TRBJ2-6, with D tentatively TRBD1 (6 bases). Germline lookup yields CDR1 SGHRS and CDR2 YFSETQ. Deletions cut 5 bases from V and 0 bases from J, with 18 bases between. The CDR3 contains 18 residues.

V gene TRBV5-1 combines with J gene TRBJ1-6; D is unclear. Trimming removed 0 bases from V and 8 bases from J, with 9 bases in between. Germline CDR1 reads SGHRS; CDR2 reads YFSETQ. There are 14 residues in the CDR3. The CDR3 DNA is TGCGCCAGCAGCTTGGCGACATTAGATTCACCCCTCCACTTT. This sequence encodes CASSLATLDSPLHF.

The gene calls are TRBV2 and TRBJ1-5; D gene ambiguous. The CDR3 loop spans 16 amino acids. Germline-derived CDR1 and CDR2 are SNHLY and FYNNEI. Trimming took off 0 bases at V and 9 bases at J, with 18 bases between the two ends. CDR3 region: CASSEARGRNSPPQHF. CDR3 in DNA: TGTGCCAGCAGTGAAGCGAGAGGCCGCAACTCCCCGCCCCAGCATTTT.

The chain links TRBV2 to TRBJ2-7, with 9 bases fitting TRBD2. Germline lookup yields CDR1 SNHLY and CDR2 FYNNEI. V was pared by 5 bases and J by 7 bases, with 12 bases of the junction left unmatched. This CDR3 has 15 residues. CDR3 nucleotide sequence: TGTGCCAGCAGTTGGAGCGGGGGGACCGGACGGGAGCAGTACTTC. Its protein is CASSWSGGTGREQYF.

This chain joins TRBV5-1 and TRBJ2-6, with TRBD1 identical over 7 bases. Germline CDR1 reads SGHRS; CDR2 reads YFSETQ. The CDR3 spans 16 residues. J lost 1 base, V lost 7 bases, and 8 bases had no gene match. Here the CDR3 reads CASGETGSSGANVLTF. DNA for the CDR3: TGCGCCAGCGGGGAGACAGGGTCTTCTGGGGCCAACGTCCTGACTTTC.

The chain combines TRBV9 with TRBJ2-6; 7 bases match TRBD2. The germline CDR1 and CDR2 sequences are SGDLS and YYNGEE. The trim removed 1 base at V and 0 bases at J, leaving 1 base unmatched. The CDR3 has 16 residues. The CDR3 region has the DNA TGTGCCAGCAGCGTACTAGCGGTCTCTGGGGCCAACGTCCTGACTTTC. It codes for CASSVLAVSGANVLTF. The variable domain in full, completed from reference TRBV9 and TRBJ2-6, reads DSGVTQTPKHLITATGQRVTLRCSPRSGDLSVYWYQQSLDQGLQFLIQYYNGEERAKGNILERFSAQQFPDLHSELNLSSLELGDSALYFCASSVLAVSGANVLTFGAGSRLTVL.

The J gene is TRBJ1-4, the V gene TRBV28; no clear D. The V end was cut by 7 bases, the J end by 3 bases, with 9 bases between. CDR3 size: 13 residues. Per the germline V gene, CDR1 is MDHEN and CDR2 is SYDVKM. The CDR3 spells CASIGTANEKLFF. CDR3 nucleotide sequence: TGTGCCAGCATCGGAACAGCTAATGAAAAACTGTTTTTT.

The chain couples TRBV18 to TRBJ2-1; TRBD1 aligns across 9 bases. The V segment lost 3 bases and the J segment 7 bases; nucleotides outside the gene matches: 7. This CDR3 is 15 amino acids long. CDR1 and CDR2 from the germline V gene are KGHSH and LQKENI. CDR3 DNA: TGTGCCAGCTCACCCCCAACAGGGGGCTATAATGAGCAGTTCTTC. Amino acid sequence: CASSPPTGGYNEQFF.

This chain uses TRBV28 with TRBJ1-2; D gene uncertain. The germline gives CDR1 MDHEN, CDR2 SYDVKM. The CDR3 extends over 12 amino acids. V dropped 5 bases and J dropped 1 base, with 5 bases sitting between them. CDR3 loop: CASSPVNYGYTF. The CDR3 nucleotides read TGTGCCAGCAGTCCCGTTAACTATGGCTACACCTTC.

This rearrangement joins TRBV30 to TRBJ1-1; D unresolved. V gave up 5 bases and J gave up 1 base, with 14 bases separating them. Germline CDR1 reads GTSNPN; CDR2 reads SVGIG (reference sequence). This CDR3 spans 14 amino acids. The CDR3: CAWQALTGNTEAFF. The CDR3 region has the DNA TGTGCCTGGCAAGCCCTCACGGGGAACACTGAAGCTTTCTTT.

The CDR3 here is CASSSNRGLETQYF. CDR3 bases: TGTGCCAGCAGTTCCAACAGGGGGCTGGAGACCCAGTACTTC. The J gene is TRBJ2-5, the V gene TRBV27, with 9 bases identical to TRBD1. This CDR3 contains 14 residues. Trimming took 4 bases from V and 5 from J; bases not matched to a gene: 5. Germline lookup yields CDR1 MNHEY and CDR2 SMNVEV (reference sequence).

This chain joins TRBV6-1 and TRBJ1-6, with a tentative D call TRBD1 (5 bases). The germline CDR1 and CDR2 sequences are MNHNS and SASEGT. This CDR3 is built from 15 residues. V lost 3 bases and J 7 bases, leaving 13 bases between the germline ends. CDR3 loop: CASSEIRGGNSPLHF. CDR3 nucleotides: TGTGCCAGCAGTGAGATTAGGGGTGGAAATTCACCCCTCCACTTT.

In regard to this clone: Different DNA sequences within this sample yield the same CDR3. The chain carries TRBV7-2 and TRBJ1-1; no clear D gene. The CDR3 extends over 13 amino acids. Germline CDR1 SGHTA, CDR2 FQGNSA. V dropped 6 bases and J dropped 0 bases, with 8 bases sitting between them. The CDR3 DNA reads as TGTGCCAGCAGTTCCTCCGTGAACACTGAAGCTTTCTTT. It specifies CASSSSVNTEAFF.

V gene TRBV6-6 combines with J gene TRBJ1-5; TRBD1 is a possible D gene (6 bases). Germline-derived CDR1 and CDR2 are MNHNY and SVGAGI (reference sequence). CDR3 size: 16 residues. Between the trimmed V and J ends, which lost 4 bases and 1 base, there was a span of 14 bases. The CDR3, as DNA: TGTGCCAGCAGTTCTTCCGGGACACTAAGCAATCAGCCCCAGCATTTT. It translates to CASSSSGTLSNQPQHF.

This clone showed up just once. CDR3 loop: CASSRTPGNSGNTIYF. The CDR3, as DNA: TGTGCCAGCAGCCGTACTCCCGGGAACTCTGGAAACACCATATATTTT. The chain is built from TRBV3-1 (or the pseudogene TRBV3-2) and TRBJ1-3, with unresolved D. The CDR3 loop spans 16 amino acids. CDR1 and CDR2 from the germline V gene are LGHDT and YNNKEL (reference sequence). V shed 4 bases and J shed 0 bases, with 13 bases lying between them.